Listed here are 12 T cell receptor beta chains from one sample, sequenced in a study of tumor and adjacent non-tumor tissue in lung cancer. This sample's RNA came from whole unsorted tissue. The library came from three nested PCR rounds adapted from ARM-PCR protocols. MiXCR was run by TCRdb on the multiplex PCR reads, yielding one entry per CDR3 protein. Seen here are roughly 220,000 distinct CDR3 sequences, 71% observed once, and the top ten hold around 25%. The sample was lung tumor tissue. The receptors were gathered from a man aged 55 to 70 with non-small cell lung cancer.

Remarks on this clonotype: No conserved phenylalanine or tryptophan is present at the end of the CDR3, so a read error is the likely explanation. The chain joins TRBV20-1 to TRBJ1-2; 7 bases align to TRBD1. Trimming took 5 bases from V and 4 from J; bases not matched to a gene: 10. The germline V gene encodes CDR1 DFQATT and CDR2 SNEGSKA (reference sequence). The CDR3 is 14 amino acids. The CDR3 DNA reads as TGCAGTGCTTCGGTGGACAGGTATTCCTATGGCTACACCCTC. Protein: CSASVDRYSYGYTL.

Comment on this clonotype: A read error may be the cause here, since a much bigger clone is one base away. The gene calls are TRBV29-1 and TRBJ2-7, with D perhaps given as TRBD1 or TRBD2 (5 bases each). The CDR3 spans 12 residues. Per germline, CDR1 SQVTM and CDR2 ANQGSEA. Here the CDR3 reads CSVRGASNERYF. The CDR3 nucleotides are TGCAGCGTTCGAGGGGCAAGTAACGAGCGGTACTTC.

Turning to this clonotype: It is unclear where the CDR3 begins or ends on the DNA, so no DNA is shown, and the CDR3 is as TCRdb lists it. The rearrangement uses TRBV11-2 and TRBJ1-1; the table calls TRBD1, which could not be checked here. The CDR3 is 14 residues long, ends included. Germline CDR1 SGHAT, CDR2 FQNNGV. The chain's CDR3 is CASGLVGKGTEAFF.

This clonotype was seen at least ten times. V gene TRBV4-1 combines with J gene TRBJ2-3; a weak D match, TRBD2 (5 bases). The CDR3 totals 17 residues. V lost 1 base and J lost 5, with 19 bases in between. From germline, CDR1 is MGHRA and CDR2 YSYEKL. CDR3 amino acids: CASSQVAGDLPQDTQYF. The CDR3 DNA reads TGCGCCAGCAGCCAAGTTGCCGGGGATCTACCACAAGATACGCAGTATTTT.

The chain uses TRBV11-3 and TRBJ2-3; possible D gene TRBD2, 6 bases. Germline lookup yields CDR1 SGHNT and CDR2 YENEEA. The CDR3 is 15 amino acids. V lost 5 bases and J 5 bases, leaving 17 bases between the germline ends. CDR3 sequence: CASSRGWVDIDTQYF. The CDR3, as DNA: TGTGCCAGCAGCCGGGGGTGGGTGGATATAGATACGCAGTATTTT.

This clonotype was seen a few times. This CDR3 is CASSSGQGREKLFF. CDR3 DNA: TGCGCCAGCAGCTCCGGACAGGGTCGTGAAAAACTGTTTTTT. V is TRBV5-1 and J is TRBJ1-4; TRBD1 agrees at 8 bases. The V gene end was trimmed by 3 bases and the J gene end by 7 bases; junction bases not matched to a gene: 5. Per germline, CDR1 SGHRS and CDR2 YFSETQ. The CDR3 is made up of 14 amino acids.

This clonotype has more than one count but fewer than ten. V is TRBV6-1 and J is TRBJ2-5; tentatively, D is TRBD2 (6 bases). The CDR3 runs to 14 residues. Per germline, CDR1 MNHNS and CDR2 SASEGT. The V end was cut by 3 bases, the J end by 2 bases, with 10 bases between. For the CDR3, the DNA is TGTGCCAGCAGTGACGACCGGGAGCAAGAGACCCAGTACTTC. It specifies CASSDDREQETQYF.

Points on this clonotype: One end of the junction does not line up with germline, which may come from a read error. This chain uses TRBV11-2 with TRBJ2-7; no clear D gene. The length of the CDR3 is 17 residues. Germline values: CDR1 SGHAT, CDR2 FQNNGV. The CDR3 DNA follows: TGTGTCAGCAGCATAATCCTCGAGGCCCTCAAAGGCTACGAGCAATACTTC. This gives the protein CVSSIILEALKGYEQYF.

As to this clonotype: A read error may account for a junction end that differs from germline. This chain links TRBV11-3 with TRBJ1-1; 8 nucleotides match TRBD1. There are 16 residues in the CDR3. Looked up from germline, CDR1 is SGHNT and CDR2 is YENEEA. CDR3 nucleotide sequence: TGTGCCAACAGCTTAGATGCGGACAGGGTGAACACTGAAGCTTTCTTT. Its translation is CANSLDADRVNTEAFF.

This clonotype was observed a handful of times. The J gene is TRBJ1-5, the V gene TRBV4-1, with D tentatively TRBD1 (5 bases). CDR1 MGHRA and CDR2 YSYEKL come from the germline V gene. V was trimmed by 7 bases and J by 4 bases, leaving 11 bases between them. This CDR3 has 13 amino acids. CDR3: CASNPGGNQPQHF. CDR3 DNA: TGCGCCAGCAACCCGGGGGGGAATCAGCCCCAGCATTTT.

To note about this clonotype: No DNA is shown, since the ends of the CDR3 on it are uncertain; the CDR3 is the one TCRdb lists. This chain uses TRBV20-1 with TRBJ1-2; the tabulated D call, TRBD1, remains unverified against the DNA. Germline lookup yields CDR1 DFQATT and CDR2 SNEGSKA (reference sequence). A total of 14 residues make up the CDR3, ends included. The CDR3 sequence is CSAHAGEPNYGCTF.

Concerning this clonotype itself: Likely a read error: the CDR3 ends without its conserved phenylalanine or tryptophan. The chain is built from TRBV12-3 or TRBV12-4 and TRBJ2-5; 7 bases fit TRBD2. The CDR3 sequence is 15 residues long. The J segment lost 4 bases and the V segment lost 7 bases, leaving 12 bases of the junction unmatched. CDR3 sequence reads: CASTRGGIGLETQYL. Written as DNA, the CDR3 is TGTGCCAGCACCCGGGGAGGGATAGGGCTAGAGACCCAGTACTTA.